This T cell receptor beta chain stems from a study of regulatory T cells in long-lasting Graves disease. For the study at large: Positive TSH receptor antibodies alongside over 5 years of antithyroid drugs were what marked Graves' disease as persistent. Study-level points and caveats: TRBV28, TRBJ1-2 and TRBJ2-5 were segments that persistent disease favored.

Arm-PCR of CDR3 regions and iRepertoire HTBI primers were the basis on which TCR beta libraries were built. TCRdb reanalysed the multiplex PCR reads using MiXCR and keeps one entry per CDR3 protein. The sample lists 400,000 to 600,000 distinct CDR3 sequences, roughly 21% seen once, with around 7% in the top ten. This clonotype has a count of ten or more. Its antigen is unknown. Described time point: persistent/refractory GD, antithyroid drugs over 5 years with positive TRAb. With RNA extracted from PBMCs as input, the TCR library was made. The patient group derived from an endocrinology department in Xi'an, China. As collected, the peripheral blood samples measured about 9.2 milliliters each and went into EDTA tubes. Germline CDR1 reads ENHRY; CDR2 reads SYGVKD. This CDR3 has 14 amino acids. V was pared by 7 bases and J by 3 bases, with 12 bases between.

The sequence was collected from a female donor with Graves disease. The J gene is TRBJ2-2, the V gene TRBV10-3, with D perhaps TRBD2 (6 bases). The specimen comprised peripheral blood mononuclear cells (PBMCs), sampled when the disease was refractory, from a patient treated with antithyroid drugs. CDR3 sequence: CAINGGLDTGELFF. The DNA for the CDR3 is TGTGCCATCAATGGGGGGTTGGACACCGGGGAGCTGTTTTTT.